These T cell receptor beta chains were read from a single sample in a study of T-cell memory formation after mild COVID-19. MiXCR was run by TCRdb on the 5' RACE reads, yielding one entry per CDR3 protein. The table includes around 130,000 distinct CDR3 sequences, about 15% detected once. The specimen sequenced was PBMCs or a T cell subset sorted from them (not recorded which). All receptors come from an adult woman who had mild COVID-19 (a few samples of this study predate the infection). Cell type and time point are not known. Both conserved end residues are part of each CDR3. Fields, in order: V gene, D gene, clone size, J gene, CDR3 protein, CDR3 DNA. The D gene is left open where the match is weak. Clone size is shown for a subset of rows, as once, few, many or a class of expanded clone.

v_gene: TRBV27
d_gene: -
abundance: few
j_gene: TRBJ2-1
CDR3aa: CASSNLKSGVNEQFF
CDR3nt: TGTGCCAGCTCCAACCTGAAATCGGGTGTCAATGAGCAGTTCTTC

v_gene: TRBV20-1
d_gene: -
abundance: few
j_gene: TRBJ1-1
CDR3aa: CSAITDPKVSEAFF
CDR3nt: TGCAGTGCTATCACAGACCCAAAGGTGTCTGAAGCTTTCTTT

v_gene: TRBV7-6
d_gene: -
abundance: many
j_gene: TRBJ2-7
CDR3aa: CASSLHREDEQYF
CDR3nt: TGTGCCAGCAGCTTACACAGGGAGGACGAGCAGTACTTC

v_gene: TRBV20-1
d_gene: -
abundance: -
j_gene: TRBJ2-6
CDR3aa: CSAPIPYSGANVLTF
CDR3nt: TGCAGTGCCCCCATTCCCTACTCTGGGGCCAACGTCCTGACTTTC

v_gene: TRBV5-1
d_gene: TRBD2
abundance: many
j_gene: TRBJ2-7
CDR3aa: CASSSAIAGASEQYF
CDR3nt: TGCGCCAGCAGCTCGGCAATAGCGGGAGCTTCCGAGCAGTACTTC

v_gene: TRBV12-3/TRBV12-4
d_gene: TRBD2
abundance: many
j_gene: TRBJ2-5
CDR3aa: CASRVAGYQETQYF
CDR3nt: TGTGCCAGCAGAGTAGCGGGGTACCAGGAGACCCAGTACTTC

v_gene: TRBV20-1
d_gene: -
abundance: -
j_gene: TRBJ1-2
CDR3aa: CSATKTGSYGYTF
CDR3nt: TGCAGTGCAACCAAAACAGGAAGCTATGGCTACACCTTC

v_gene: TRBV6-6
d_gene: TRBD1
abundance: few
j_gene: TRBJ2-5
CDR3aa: CASTRILTGRQETQYF
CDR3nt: TGTGCCAGCACCCGAATACTGACAGGGAGACAAGAGACCCAGTACTTC

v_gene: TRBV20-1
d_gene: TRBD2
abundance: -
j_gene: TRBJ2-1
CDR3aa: CSARVGGLANSYNEQFF
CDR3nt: TGCAGTGCTAGAGTTGGGGGACTAGCTAACTCCTACAATGAGCAGTTCTTC

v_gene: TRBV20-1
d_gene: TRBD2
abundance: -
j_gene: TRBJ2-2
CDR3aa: CSARASGISEARELFF
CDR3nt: TGCAGTGCCAGGGCTAGCGGGATATCGGAAGCAAGGGAGCTGTTTTTT

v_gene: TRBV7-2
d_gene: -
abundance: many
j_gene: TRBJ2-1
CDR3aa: CASSLRRTENNEQFF
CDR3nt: TGTGCCAGCAGCTTAAGACGGACCGAGAACAATGAGCAGTTCTTC

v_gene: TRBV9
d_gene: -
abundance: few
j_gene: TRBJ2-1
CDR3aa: CASSPQGNEQFF
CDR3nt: TGTGCCAGCAGCCCCCAGGGCAATGAGCAGTTCTTC

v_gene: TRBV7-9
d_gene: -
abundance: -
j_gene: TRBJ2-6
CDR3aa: CASTIQGSGANVLTF
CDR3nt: TGTGCCAGCACCATTCAGGGTTCTGGGGCCAACGTCCTGACTTTC

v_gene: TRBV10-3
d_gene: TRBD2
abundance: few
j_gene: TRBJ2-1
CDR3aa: CAISGSAGGYNEQFF
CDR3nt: TGTGCCATCAGTGGGTCGGCGGGGGGTTACAATGAGCAGTTCTTC

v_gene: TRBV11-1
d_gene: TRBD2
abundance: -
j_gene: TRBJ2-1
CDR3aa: CASSPGTSGNSNEQFF
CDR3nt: TGTGCCAGCAGCCCCGGGACTAGCGGGAATAGTAATGAGCAGTTCTTC